The rows below give T cell receptor beta chains drawn from one sample of a study of glioma-infiltrating T cells after dendritic cell vaccination. The method was immunoSEQ multiplex PCR; TCRdb's version includes in-frame clones alone and lacks a portion of them. This sample has about 50,000 clones; about 88% occur once, and the top ten carry roughly 5.6%. The material was blood, obtained after dendritic cell vaccination. The receptors derive from a human donor with glioblastoma. The CDR3 runs from the conserved cysteine through the conserved F or W. D genes are given only for firm matches. Clone sizes are given selectively: once, few, many, or a class where the clone is expanded.

clone size: .
V gene: TRBV5-6
D gene: TRBD2
J gene: TRBJ2-2
CDR3 protein: CASSLSLLAGAITGELFF
CDR3 DNA: TGTGCCAGCAGCTTGAGTCTCCTAGCGGGAGCGATCACCGGGGAGCTGTTTTTT

clone size: .
V gene: TRBV9
D gene: .
J gene: TRBJ2-7
CDR3 protein: CASSVDASPLEQYF
CDR3 DNA: TGTGCCAGCAGCGTAGACGCTAGCCCTTTGGAGCAGTACTTC

clone size: once
V gene: TRBV27
D gene: .
J gene: TRBJ1-1
CDR3 protein: CASNLVGRNTEAFF
CDR3 DNA: TGTGCCAGCAATCTAGTGGGGAGGAACACTGAAGCTTTCTTT

clone size: .
V gene: TRBV7-6
D gene: .
J gene: TRBJ1-1
CDR3 protein: CAGPQRGLTEAFF
CDR3 DNA: TGTGCCGGACCCCAAAGGGGGTTGACTGAAGCTTTCTTT

clone size: .
V gene: TRBV5-1
D gene: .
J gene: TRBJ1-1
CDR3 protein: CASSLVTGMNTEAFF
CDR3 DNA: TGCGCCAGCAGCTTGGTGACAGGTATGAACACTGAAGCTTTCTTT

clone size: .
V gene: TRBV5-1
D gene: .
J gene: TRBJ1-4
CDR3 protein: CASRKGGNNEKLFF
CDR3 DNA: TGCGCCAGCAGGAAAGGGGGAAATAATGAAAAACTGTTTTTT

clone size: .
V gene: TRBV6-4
D gene: TRBD2
J gene: TRBJ2-1
CDR3 protein: CASSKGLESEQFF
CDR3 DNA: TGTGCCAGCAGTAAGGGACTAGAATCTGAGCAGTTCTTC

clone size: few
V gene: TRBV10-3
D gene: TRBD2
J gene: TRBJ2-7
CDR3 protein: CAISTSGSLYEQYF
CDR3 DNA: TGTGCCATCAGTACTAGCGGGAGTCTCTACGAGCAGTACTTC

clone size: .
V gene: TRBV10-3
D gene: TRBD2
J gene: TRBJ2-1
CDR3 protein: CAISGLAGASSYNEQFF
CDR3 DNA: TGTGCCATCAGCGGACTAGCGGGAGCTAGCTCCTACAATGAGCAGTTCTTC

clone size: once
V gene: TRBV28
D gene: .
J gene: TRBJ1-1
CDR3 protein: CASRRRAGKNTEAFF
CDR3 DNA: TGTGCCAGCAGGAGACGGGCAGGGAAAAACACTGAAGCTTTCTTT

clone size: .
V gene: TRBV25-1
D gene: .
J gene: TRBJ1-1
CDR3 protein: CASRERITENTEAFF
CDR3 DNA: TGTGCCAGCAGAGAAAGGATTACAGAGAACACTGAAGCTTTCTTT

clone size: .
V gene: TRBV18
D gene: .
J gene: TRBJ1-2
CDR3 protein: CASSPSEGDGYTF
CDR3 DNA: TGTGCCAGCTCACCAAGTGAAGGAGATGGCTACACCTTC

clone size: .
V gene: TRBV28
D gene: .
J gene: TRBJ1-1
CDR3 protein: CASSLQNTEAFF
CDR3 DNA: TGTGCCAGCAGTTTACAGAACACTGAAGCTTTCTTT

clone size: .
V gene: TRBV15
D gene: TRBD1
J gene: TRBJ2-1
CDR3 protein: CATSRTGQGANEQFF
CDR3 DNA: TGTGCCACCAGCCGAACGGGACAGGGGGCTAATGAGCAGTTCTTC

clone size: few
V gene: TRBV10-3
D gene: TRBD2
J gene: TRBJ2-1
CDR3 protein: CAIGAKREGLNNEQFF
CDR3 DNA: TGTGCCATCGGAGCCAAGCGGGAGGGCCTGAACAATGAGCAGTTCTTC

clone size: .
V gene: TRBV13
D gene: TRBD2
J gene: TRBJ2-4
CDR3 protein: CASTVRGGWDIQYF
CDR3 DNA: TGTGCCAGCACCGTTCGGGGGGGCTGGGACATTCAGTACTTC